These 19 T cell receptor beta chains originate from one sample sequenced in a study of cytomegalovirus exposure and HLA in healthy donors. Primers for the PCR totalled 60 Vbeta and 13 Jbeta. Profiled with immunoSEQ multiplex PCR; TCRdb holds only in-frame clones, not every one. The data contain about 160,000 clones, about 85% of them singletons. The sequenced sample consisted of PBMCs. The receptors come from a boy aged 2-9 years in good health and CMV-seronegative.

The CDR3 region has the DNA TGTGCCAGCAGCCCCAGAAACCTAGCGGGGAGGAGGGATGAGCAGTTCTTC. Protein product: CASSPRNLAGRRDEQFF. The gene calls are TRBV7-3 and TRBJ2-1, with 9 positions matching TRBD2. The CDR3 totals 17 residues. The V and J ends lost 5 bases and 8 bases, in that order; junction bases with no gene match: 16. In germline, CDR1 is SGHTA, CDR2 FQGTGA.

This chain connects TRBV6-5 to TRBJ2-1; 7 bases are a match to TRBD2. V dropped 4 bases and J dropped 15; count of bases not matched to a gene: 12. Germline loops: CDR1 MNHEY, CDR2 SVGAGI. The CDR3 has 13 residues. The DNA for the CDR3 is TGTGCCAGCAGTTCGGAGGAGCGGGGTTATCGGTTCTTC. Its protein is CASSSEERGYRFF.

The chain links TRBV18 to TRBJ1-3; possibly TRBD1 for D (5 bases). CDR3 length: 15 amino acids. V was pared by 6 bases and J by 0 bases, with 12 bases between. CDR1 is KGHSH, CDR2 LQKENI, per germline. The CDR3 DNA sequence: TGTGCCAGCTCCCCCACAGGACGCTCTGGAAACACCATATATTTT. Protein sequence: CASSPTGRSGNTIYF.

V is TRBV19 and J is TRBJ1-6, with D possibly being TRBD1 (6 bases). This CDR3 comprises 15 residues. Germline loops: CDR1 LNHDA, CDR2 SQIVND (reference sequence). The V gene lost 4 bases and the J gene lost 6 bases, with 13 bases spanning the gap. CDR3: CASSTQGSLNSPLHF. CDR3 coding DNA: TGTGCCAGTAGTACACAGGGAAGCCTTAATTCACCCCTCCACTTT.

The CDR3 sequence: CASSPGLVDEQYF. The CDR3 nucleotides are TGCGCCAGCAGCCCTGGCTTGGTCGACGAGCAGTACTTC. V is TRBV4-1 and J is TRBJ2-7; D is undetermined. The CDR3 sequence is 13 residues long. Germline V gene lookup returns CDR1 MGHRA and CDR2 YSYEKL. V lost 4 bases to trimming and J lost 5 bases, with 12 bases between them.

This chain connects TRBV7-2 to TRBJ2-7; D uncertain. V dropped 3 bases and J dropped 2 bases, with 11 bases sitting between them. Germline CDR1 reads SGHTA; CDR2 reads FQGNSA. CDR3 length: 14 amino acids. The CDR3 sequence is CASSFTGGPYEQYF. CDR3 DNA: TGTGCCAGCAGCTTTACCGGTGGTCCCTACGAGCAGTACTTC.

The chain carries TRBV28 and TRBJ1-2, with D maybe TRBD1 (6 bases). CDR1 and CDR2 from the germline V gene are MDHEN and SYDVKM. Trimming removed 7 bases at V and 4 bases at J, with 10 bases between. CDR3 size: 12 residues. The CDR3 reads CASKTGSYGYTF. The CDR3 nucleotides read TGTGCCAGCAAGACAGGCTCCTATGGCTACACCTTC.

The chain has TRBV19 and TRBJ1-4; 9 bases are shared with TRBD1. The CDR3 has 16 residues. Losses at the gene ends were 4 bases for V and 1 base for J; bases not matched to a gene: 4. The germline CDR1 and CDR2 sequences are LNHDA and SQIVND (reference sequence). The CDR3 nucleotides are TGTGCCAGTAGTACACCGGGACAGGGAACTAATGAAAAACTGTTTTTT. It specifies CASSTPGQGTNEKLFF.

This clone was observed a handful of times. This rearrangement joins TRBV5-1 to TRBJ2-2; 12 nucleotides match TRBD1. Germline V lookup: CDR1 SGHRS, CDR2 YFSETQ. V shed 4 bases and J 4 bases; nucleotides not matched to a gene: 5. The CDR3 loop spans 16 amino acids. CDR3 loop: CASSPGQGAGTGELFF. The CDR3 DNA sequence: TGCGCCAGCAGCCCGGGACAGGGGGCAGGCACCGGGGAGCTGTTTTTT. Full variable domain (remainder filled in from reference TRBV5-1 and TRBJ2-2): KAGVTQTPRYLIKTRGQQVTLSCSPISGHRSVSWYQQTPGQGLQFLFEYFSETQRNKGNFPGRFSGRQFSNSRSEMNVSTLELGDSALYLCASSPGQGAGTGELFFGEGSRLTVL.

The CDR3 region has the DNA TGTGCCAGCAGTGGTGGGACAGGGCCGTATGGCTACACCTTC. Its translation is CASSGGTGPYGYTF. This chain uses TRBV6-4 with TRBJ1-2, with TRBD1 identical over 9 bases. Germline trimming cut 4 bases from V and 5 bases from J; bases unmatched to any gene: 5. Germline CDR1 is MRHNA and CDR2 is SNTAGT. This CDR3 region has 14 residues.

This clone has a handful of counts. The chain has TRBV20-1 and TRBJ1-6; perhaps TRBD1 as D (6 bases). Germline CDR1 and CDR2: DFQATT and SNEGSKA (reference sequence). This CDR3 spans 11 amino acids. Deletions cut 5 bases from V and 12 bases from J, with 11 bases between. The CDR3 spells CSAQGTKPLHF. CDR3 coding DNA: TGCAGTGCTCAGGGGACGAAACCCCTCCACTTT.

The V call is TRBV7-9, the J call TRBJ2-7, with 9 nucleotides matching TRBD2. The V and J ends lost 1 base and 5 bases, in that order; junction bases with no gene match: 3. The CDR3 runs to 14 residues. Germline V gene lookup returns CDR1 SEHNR and CDR2 FQNEAQ (reference sequence). CDR3 coding DNA: TGTGCCAGCAGCTTAGTGACTAGCGGTAACGAGCAGTACTTC. Its protein product is CASSLVTSGNEQYF.

The V and J genes are TRBV28 and TRBJ1-2, with D unresolved. Germline V gene sequence: CDR1 MDHEN, CDR2 SYDVKM. The CDR3 has 15 residues. V lost 3 bases and J lost 10, with 21 bases in between. The CDR3 region has the DNA TGTGCCAGCAGTTTGCGACGGAGGTTATTTGGAGTCTACACCTTC. Translation: CASSLRRRLFGVYTF.

The rearrangement joins TRBV10-3 to TRBJ1-1; the D is unclear. CDR1 is ENHRY and CDR2 is SYGVKD in the germline V gene. Trimming pared 2 bases from V and 0 bases from J, leaving 4 bases between. The length of the CDR3 is 13 residues. The CDR3 reads CAISEDMNTEAFF. CDR3 DNA sequence: TGTGCCATCAGTGAGGACATGAACACTGAAGCTTTCTTT.

This chain connects TRBV18 to TRBJ2-1; 10 bases agree with TRBD2. This CDR3 comprises 15 residues. CDR1 is KGHSH, CDR2 LQKENI, per germline. After removal of 3 bases from V and 7 bases from J, the junction contained 6 bases not matched to a gene. The CDR3 DNA is TGTGCCAGCTCACCTCCTAGCGGGAGAGGTAATGAGCAGTTCTTC. Translating gives CASSPPSGRGNEQFF.

This clone was counted once. The rearrangement joins TRBV6-5 to TRBJ1-5, with a possible D match to TRBD1 (5 bases). The CDR3 contains 14 residues. The germline CDR1 and CDR2 sequences are MNHEY and SVGAGI. V shed 4 bases and J shed 4 bases, with 11 bases lying between them. Here the CDR3 DNA reads TGTGCCAGCAGTTCGGGACTCCTTAATCAGCCCCAGCATTTT. It codes for CASSSGLLNQPQHF.

The chain is built from TRBV6-6 and TRBJ1-2, with 7 bases that match TRBD1. Germline V gene data show CDR1 as MNHNY and CDR2 as SVGAGI (reference sequence). This CDR3 region has 13 residues. V shed 5 bases, J shed 4 bases, and the junction held 4 bases outside the gene matches. CDR3: CASSTGTAYGYTF. The CDR3 DNA reads as TGTGCCAGCAGTACCGGGACAGCCTATGGCTACACCTTC.

The V gene is TRBV7-2, the J gene TRBJ2-3; TRBD2 matches 12 bases. This CDR3 has 18 amino acids. Trimming took 5 bases from V and 0 from J; bases not matched to a gene: 9. Looked up from germline, CDR1 is SGHTA and CDR2 is FQGNSA. The CDR3 loop is CASSLEGLAGISTDTQYF. The CDR3 coding sequence is TGTGCCAGCAGCCTTGAGGGACTAGCGGGTATTAGCACAGATACGCAGTATTTT.

CDR3 residues: CASRPGGATSYEQYF. The CDR3 coding sequence is TGTGCCAGCAGACCAGGTGGGGCCACGTCCTACGAGCAGTACTTC. The V and J genes are TRBV7-8 and TRBJ2-7; a weak D match, TRBD1 (5 bases). There are 15 residues in the CDR3. Looked up from germline, CDR1 is SGHVS and CDR2 is FQNEAQ. Trimming cost V 6 bases and J 1 base, with 16 bases left between them.